These 24 T cell receptor beta chains were sequenced from one sample in a study of blood T cell repertoires in COVID-19. This table comes from immunoSEQ multiplex PCR, and its TCRdb copy is limited to in-frame clones, with some not included. Among under 150,000 clones listed, roughly 80% were seen once. Source material: PBMCs or T cells enriched from blood (not recorded which). The receptors were gathered from a man in his forties or fifties with acute COVID-19.

V is TRBV4-1 and J is TRBJ2-2, with 7 positions matching TRBD1. There are 16 residues in the CDR3. With 4 bases clipped from V and 1 base from J, the junction kept 6 bases outside the gene matches. Germline loops: CDR1 MGHRA, CDR2 YSYEKL. The CDR3 sequence is CASSPQDRKNTGELFF. The CDR3 DNA sequence: TGCGCCAGCAGCCCCCAGGACAGGAAGAACACCGGGGAGCTGTTTTTT.

V and J are TRBV5-1 and TRBJ1-1; D gene uncertain. Trimming stripped 3 bases from V and 7 bases from J, with 13 bases between. Germline V gives CDR1 SGHRS, CDR2 YFSETQ. This CDR3 comprises 13 residues. The CDR3 bases are TGCGCCAGCAGCTCAGACATCAATTATGAAGCTTTCTTT. It codes for CASSSDINYEAFF. The entire variable domain, with the rest obtained from reference TRBV5-1 and TRBJ1-1, is as follows: KAGVTQTPRYLIKTRGQQVTLSCSPISGHRSVSWYQQTPGQGLQFLFEYFSETQRNKGNFPGRFSGRQFSNSRSEMNVSTLELGDSALYLCASSSDINYEAFFGQGTRLTVV.

The chain has TRBV29-1 and TRBJ2-7; TRBD1 is a possible D gene (6 bases). The CDR3 totals 13 residues. V dropped 1 base and J dropped 6 bases, with 13 bases sitting between them. CDR1 is SQVTM and CDR2 is ANQGSEA in the germline V gene. CDR3 loop: CSVEVQGLREQYF. The CDR3, as DNA: TGCAGCGTTGAAGTCCAGGGGCTCCGCGAGCAGTACTTC.

J is TRBJ1-1 and V is TRBV30; weak D call: TRBD1 (5 bases). Trimming took off 7 bases at V and 4 bases at J, with 16 bases between the two ends. The CDR3 is made up of 13 amino acids. Germline V lookup: CDR1 GTSNPN, CDR2 SVGIG (reference sequence). The CDR3 sequence: CALQVLVGTEAFF. The CDR3 bases are TGTGCCTTACAGGTACTCGTCGGCACTGAAGCTTTCTTT.

This clone is a singleton in its sample. V gene TRBV3-1 (or the pseudogene TRBV3-2) combines with J gene TRBJ2-6; D gene unclear. With 0 bases removed from V and 3 bases from J, the gap between germline ends came to 3 bases. The CDR3 totals 14 residues. From germline, CDR1 is LGHDT and CDR2 YNNKEL (reference sequence). In DNA, the CDR3 is TGTGCCAGCAGCCAAGATAGTGGGGCCAACGTCCTGACTTTC. Translating it yields CASSQDSGANVLTF.

This sequence joins TRBV5-6 and TRBJ1-1, with D possibly TRBD1 on 6 matching bases. Germline V gives CDR1 SGHDT, CDR2 YYEEEE. V was trimmed by 3 bases and J by 1 base, leaving 10 bases between them. CDR3 length: 14 amino acids. CDR3 coding DNA: TGTGCCAGCAGCTCGGGACATGGGAACACTGAAGCTTTCTTT. This encodes CASSSGHGNTEAFF.

The sample holds many counts of this clone. This rearrangement joins TRBV28 to TRBJ2-1, with D perhaps matching TRBD1 (5 bases). CDR1 MDHEN and CDR2 SYDVKM come from the germline V gene. This CDR3 comprises 17 residues. Trimming removed 5 bases at V and 0 bases at J, with 17 bases between. For the CDR3, the DNA is TGTGCCAGCAGTGTCCTGGGGCTGAGGAGCTCCTACAATGAGCAGTTCTTC. This encodes CASSVLGLRSSYNEQFF.

The chain links TRBV11-2 to TRBJ2-2; TRBD2 aligns across 8 bases. CDR1 SGHAT and CDR2 FQNNGV come from the germline V gene. V lost 5 bases to trimming and J lost 2 bases; unmatched junction nucleotides: 4. CDR3 length equals 15 residues. The CDR3 sequence: CASSPTSVNTGELFF. For the CDR3, the DNA is TGTGCCAGCAGCCCGACTAGCGTTAACACCGGGGAGCTGTTTTTT.

This chain connects TRBV9 to TRBJ1-3; D is possibly TRBD1 (6 bases). The V gene lost 3 bases and the J gene lost 0 bases, with 10 bases spanning the gap. CDR3 length: 15 amino acids. The V gene's germline CDR1 is SGDLS and CDR2 YYNGEE. The CDR3 is CASSGTGFSGNTIYF. CDR3 DNA sequence: TGTGCCAGCAGCGGAACAGGGTTCTCTGGAAACACCATATATTTT.

J is TRBJ1-1 and V is TRBV7-2; D is ambiguous. Trimming stripped 3 bases from V and 0 bases from J, with 8 bases between. CDR3 length equals 14 residues. The germline V gene has CDR1 SGHTA and CDR2 FQGNSA. The DNA of the CDR3 is TGTGCCAGCAGCTTGGTGGGCTTGAACACTGAAGCTTTCTTT. Its translation: CASSLVGLNTEAFF.

The chain has TRBV6-5 and TRBJ2-7, with D possibly TRBD2 on 6 matching bases. Germline V lookup: CDR1 MNHEY, CDR2 SVGAGI. CDR3 length: 14 residues. The V end lost 6 bases, the J end lost 2 bases, and 14 bases lay between the germline ends. The CDR3 loop reads CASSPEGLTYEQYF. The CDR3 DNA sequence: TGTGCCAGCAGCCCAGAGGGACTTACCTACGAGCAGTACTTC.

The sample holds a few counts of this clone. V gene TRBV27 combines with J gene TRBJ2-1; 9 nucleotides agree with TRBD2. With 5 bases clipped from V and 3 bases from J, the junction kept 5 bases outside the gene matches. The germline CDR1 and CDR2 sequences are MNHEY and SMNVEV (reference sequence). This CDR3 contains 15 residues. CDR3 in DNA: TGTGCCAGCAGTGTGACTAGCGGCTACTACAATGAGCAGTTCTTC. Translated: CASSVTSGYYNEQFF.

The chain links TRBV6-1 to TRBJ2-3; 7 bases match TRBD1. Germline V gene sequence: CDR1 MNHNS, CDR2 SASEGT. J was trimmed by 3 bases and V by 2 bases; bases with no gene match: 5. This CDR3 has 15 amino acids. The chain's CDR3 is CASSELGTETDTQYF. Here the CDR3 DNA reads TGTGCCAGCAGTGAATTGGGGACAGAAACAGATACGCAGTATTTT.

V gene TRBV11-2 combines with J gene TRBJ1-5, with 8 bases aligning to TRBD1. From germline, CDR1 is SGHAT and CDR2 FQNNGV. The J segment lost 4 bases and the V segment lost 5 bases, leaving 4 bases of the junction unmatched. The length of the CDR3 is 14 residues. CDR3: CASSPGQANQPQHF. CDR3 nucleotides: TGTGCCAGCAGCCCGGGACAGGCTAATCAGCCCCAGCATTTT.

This clone was seen once. This rearrangement joins TRBV27 to TRBJ1-5, with D perhaps TRBD1 (6 bases). The V and J ends lost 3 bases and 3 bases respectively, with 9 bases between them. Germline V gene lookup returns CDR1 MNHEY and CDR2 SMNVEV (reference sequence). The CDR3 is 14 amino acids. CDR3 in amino acids: CASSFNRDNQPQHF. CDR3 coding DNA: TGTGCCAGCAGTTTCAACAGGGACAATCAGCCCCAGCATTTT.

This rearrangement joins TRBV27 to TRBJ2-1; 10 nucleotides match TRBD2. The CDR3 extends over 15 amino acids. Per the germline V gene, CDR1 is MNHEY and CDR2 is SMNVEV (reference sequence). V shed 4 bases and J 5 bases; nucleotides not matched to a gene: 5. The CDR3 bases are TGTGCCAGCAGTTCGTCTAGCGGGAGCAACAATGAGCAGTTCTTC. It yields the protein CASSSSSGSNNEQFF.

V is TRBV7-2 and J is TRBJ1-2; D not certain. The V end lost 1 base, the J end lost 14 bases, and 23 bases lay between the germline ends. Germline V CDR1 and CDR2: SGHTA, FQGNSA. The CDR3 has 15 amino acids. CDR3 protein: CASSLGWYGGGVETF. The CDR3 coding sequence is TGTGCCAGCAGCTTAGGGTGGTACGGCGGCGGGGTTGAGACCTTC.

The J gene is TRBJ2-2, the V gene TRBV7-8, with D possibly matching TRBD2 (5 bases). Germline V gives CDR1 SGHVS, CDR2 FQNEAQ. V was shortened by 2 bases and J by 1 base, with 11 bases between the two germline ends. The CDR3 has 16 residues. The CDR3 bases are TGTGCCAGCAGCTTAAGAGTAGGACTGAACACCGGGGAGCTGTTTTTT. The encoded protein is CASSLRVGLNTGELFF. The full variable domain, its missing parts supplied by reference TRBV7-8 and TRBJ2-2, is GAGVSQSPRYKVAKRGQDVALRCDPISGHVSLFWYQQALGQGPEFLTYFQNEAQLDKSGLPSDRFFAERPEGSVSTLKIQRTQQEDSAVYLCASSLRVGLNTGELFFGEGSRLTVL.

A single count supports this clone. The CDR3 loop reads CASSHRGRGTEAFF. The CDR3 DNA reads as TGTGCCAGCAGCCACAGGGGTAGGGGCACTGAAGCTTTCTTT. The chain carries TRBV6-2 or TRBV6-3 and TRBJ1-1; 7 positions agree with TRBD1. The V segment lost 6 bases and the J segment 4 bases; nucleotides outside the gene matches: 8. The CDR3 extends over 14 amino acids. Germline V gives CDR1 MNHEY, CDR2 SVGEGT.

V and J are TRBV5-1 and TRBJ1-6; 9 positions match TRBD1. CDR3 length: 15 residues. J was trimmed by 8 bases and V by 3 bases; bases with no gene match: 6. CDR1 and CDR2 from the germline V gene are SGHRS and YFSETQ. The CDR3 DNA reads as TGCGCCAGCAGCTGGGGACAGGGTCTGGATTCACCCCTCCACTTT. The encoded protein is CASSWGQGLDSPLHF.

This clone was detected only once. This chain connects TRBV18 to TRBJ1-1; D unclear. The V and J ends lost 1 base and 1 base respectively, with 4 bases between them. Germline V gives CDR1 KGHSH, CDR2 LQKENI. CDR3 length equals 13 residues. The CDR3 spells CASSPRGNTEAFF. In DNA form, the CDR3 reads TGTGCCAGCTCACCACGAGGGAACACTGAAGCTTTCTTT.

This clone has only one observation. This chain uses TRBV6-6 with TRBJ2-5; 8 nucleotides match TRBD1. From germline, CDR1 is MNHNY and CDR2 SVGAGI (reference sequence). The V segment lost 5 bases and the J segment 5 bases; nucleotides outside the gene matches: 10. CDR3 length: 15 amino acids. This chain's CDR3 is CASSDRGESWETQYF. CDR3 coding DNA: TGTGCCAGCAGTGACAGGGGCGAGTCTTGGGAGACCCAGTACTTC.

J is TRBJ2-2 and V is TRBV15; D uncertain. The CDR3 spans 14 residues. Looked up from germline, CDR1 is LNHNV and CDR2 is YYDKDF (reference sequence). V shed 2 bases and J shed 3 bases, with 7 bases lying between them. For the CDR3, the DNA is TGTGCCACCAGCAGATATAGTGACACCGGGGAGCTGTTTTTT. Translation gives CATSRYSDTGELFF.

The V gene is TRBV7-8, the J gene TRBJ2-7, with TRBD1 identical over 8 bases. CDR3 length: 17 residues. The germline gives CDR1 SGHVS, CDR2 FQNEAQ. V trimming: 2 bases; J trimming: 0 bases; junction bases outside the gene matches: 9. CDR3 in DNA: TGTGCCAGCAGCTTAACCCGACAGGGGCCCACCTCCTACGAGCAGTACTTC. It yields the protein CASSLTRQGPTSYEQYF.